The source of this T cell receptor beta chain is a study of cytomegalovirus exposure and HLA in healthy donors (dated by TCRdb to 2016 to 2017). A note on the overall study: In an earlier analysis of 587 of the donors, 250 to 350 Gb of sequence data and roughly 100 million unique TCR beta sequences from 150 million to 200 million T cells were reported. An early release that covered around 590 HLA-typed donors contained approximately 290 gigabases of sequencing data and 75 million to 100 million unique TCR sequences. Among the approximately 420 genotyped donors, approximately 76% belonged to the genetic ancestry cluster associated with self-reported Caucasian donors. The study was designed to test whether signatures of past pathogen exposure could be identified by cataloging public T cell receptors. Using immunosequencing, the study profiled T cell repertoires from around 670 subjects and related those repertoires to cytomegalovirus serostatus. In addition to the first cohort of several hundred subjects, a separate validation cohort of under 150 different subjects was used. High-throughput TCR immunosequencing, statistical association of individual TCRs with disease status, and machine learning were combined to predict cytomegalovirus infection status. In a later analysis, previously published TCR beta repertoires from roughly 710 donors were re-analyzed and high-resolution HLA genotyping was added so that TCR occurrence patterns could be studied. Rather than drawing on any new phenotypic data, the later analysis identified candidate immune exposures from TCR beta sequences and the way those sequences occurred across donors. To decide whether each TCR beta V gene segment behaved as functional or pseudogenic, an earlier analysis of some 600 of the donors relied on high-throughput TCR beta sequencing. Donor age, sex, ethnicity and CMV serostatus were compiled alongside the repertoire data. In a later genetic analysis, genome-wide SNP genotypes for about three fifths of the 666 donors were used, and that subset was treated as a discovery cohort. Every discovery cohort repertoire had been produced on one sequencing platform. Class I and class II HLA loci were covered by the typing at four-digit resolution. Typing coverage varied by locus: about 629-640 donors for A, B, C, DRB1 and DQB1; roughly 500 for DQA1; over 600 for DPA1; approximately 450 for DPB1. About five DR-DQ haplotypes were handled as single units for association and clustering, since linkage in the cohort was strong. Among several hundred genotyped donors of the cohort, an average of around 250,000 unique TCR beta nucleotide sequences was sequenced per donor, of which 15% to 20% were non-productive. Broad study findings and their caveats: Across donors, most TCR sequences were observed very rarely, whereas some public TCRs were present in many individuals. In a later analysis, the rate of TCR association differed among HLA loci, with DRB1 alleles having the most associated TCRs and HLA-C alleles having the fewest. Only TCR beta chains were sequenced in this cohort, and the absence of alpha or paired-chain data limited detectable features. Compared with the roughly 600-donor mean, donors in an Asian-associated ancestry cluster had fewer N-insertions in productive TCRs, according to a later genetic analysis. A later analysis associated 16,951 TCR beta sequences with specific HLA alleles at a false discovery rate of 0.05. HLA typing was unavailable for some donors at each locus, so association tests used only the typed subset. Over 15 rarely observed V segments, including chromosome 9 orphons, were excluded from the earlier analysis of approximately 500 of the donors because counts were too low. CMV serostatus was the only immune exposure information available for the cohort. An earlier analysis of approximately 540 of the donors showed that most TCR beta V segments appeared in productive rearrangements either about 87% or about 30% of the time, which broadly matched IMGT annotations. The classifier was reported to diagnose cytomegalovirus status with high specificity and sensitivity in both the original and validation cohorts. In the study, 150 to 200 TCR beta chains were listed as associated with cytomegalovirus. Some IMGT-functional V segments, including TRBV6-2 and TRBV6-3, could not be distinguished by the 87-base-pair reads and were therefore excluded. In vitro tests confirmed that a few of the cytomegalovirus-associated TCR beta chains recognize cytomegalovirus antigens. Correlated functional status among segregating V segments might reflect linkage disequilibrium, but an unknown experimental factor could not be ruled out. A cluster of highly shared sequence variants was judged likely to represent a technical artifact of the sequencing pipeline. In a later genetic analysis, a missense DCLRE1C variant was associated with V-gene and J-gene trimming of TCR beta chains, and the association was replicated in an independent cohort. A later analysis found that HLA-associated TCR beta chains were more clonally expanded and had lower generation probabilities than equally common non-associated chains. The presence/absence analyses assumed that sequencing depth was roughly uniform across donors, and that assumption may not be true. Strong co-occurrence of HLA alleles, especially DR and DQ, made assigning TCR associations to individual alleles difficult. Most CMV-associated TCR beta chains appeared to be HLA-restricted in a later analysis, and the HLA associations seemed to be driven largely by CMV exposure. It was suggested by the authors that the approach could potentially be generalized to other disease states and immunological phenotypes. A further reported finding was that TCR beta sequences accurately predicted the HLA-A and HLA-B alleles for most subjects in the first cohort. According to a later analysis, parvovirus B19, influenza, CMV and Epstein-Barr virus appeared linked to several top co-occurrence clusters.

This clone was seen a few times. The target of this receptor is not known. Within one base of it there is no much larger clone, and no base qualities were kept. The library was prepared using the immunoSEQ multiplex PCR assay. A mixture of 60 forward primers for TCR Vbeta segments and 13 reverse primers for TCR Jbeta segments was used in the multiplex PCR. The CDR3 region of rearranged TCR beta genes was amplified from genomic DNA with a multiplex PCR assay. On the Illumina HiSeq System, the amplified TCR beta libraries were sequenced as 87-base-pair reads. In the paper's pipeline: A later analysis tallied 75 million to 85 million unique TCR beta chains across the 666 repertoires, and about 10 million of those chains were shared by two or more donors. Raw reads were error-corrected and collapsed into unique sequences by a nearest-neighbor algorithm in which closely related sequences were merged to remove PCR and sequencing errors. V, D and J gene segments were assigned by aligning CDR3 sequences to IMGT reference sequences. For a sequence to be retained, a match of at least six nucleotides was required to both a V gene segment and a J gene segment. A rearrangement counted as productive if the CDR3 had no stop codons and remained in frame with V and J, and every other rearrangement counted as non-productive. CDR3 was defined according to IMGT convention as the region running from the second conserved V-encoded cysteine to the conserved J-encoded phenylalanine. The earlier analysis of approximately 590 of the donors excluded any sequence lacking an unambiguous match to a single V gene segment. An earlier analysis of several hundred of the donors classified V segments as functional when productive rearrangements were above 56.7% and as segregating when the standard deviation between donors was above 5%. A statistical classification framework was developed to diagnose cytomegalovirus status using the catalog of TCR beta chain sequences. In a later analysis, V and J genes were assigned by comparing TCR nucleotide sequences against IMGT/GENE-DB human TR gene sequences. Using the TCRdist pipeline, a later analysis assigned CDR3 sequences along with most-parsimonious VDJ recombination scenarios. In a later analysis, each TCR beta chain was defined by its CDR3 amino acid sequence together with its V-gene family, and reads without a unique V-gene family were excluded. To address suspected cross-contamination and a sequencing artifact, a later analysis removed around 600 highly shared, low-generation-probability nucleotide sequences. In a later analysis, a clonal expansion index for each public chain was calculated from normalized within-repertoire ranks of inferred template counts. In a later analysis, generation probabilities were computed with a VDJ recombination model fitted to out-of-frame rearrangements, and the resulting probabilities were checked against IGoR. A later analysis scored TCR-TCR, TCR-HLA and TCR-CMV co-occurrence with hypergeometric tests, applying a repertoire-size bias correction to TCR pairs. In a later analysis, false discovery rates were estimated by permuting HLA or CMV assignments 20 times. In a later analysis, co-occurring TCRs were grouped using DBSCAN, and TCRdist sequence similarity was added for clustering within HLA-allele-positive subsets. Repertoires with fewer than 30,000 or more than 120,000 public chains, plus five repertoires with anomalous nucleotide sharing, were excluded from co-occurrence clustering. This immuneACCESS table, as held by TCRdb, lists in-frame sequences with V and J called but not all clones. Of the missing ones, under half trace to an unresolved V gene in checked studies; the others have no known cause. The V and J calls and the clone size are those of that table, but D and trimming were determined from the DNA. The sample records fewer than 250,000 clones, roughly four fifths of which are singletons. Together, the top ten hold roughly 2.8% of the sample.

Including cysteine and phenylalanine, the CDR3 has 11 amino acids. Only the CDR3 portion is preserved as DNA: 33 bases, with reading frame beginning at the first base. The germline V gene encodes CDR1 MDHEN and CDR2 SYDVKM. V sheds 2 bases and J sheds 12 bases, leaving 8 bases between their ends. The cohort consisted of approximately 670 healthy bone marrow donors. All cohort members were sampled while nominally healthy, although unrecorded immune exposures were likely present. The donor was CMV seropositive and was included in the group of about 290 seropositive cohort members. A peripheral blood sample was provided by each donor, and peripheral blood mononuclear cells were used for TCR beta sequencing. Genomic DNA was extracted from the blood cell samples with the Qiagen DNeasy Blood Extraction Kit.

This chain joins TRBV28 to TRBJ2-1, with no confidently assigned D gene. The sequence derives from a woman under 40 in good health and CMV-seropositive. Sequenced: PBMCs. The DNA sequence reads TGTGCCAGCAGTTTAGAGTTTTGGCAGTTCTTC. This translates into CASSLEFWQFF.